Here is one T cell receptor (beta chain) with its context. Its specificity is unknown. These data are taken from a study of human T cells and chemical hapten exposure. About the research overall: Small pooled library volume differences mainly caused per-sample TCR yield variation.

V lost 4 bases, J lost 7 bases, and 12 bases stayed unmatched. Germline CDR1 SGHKS, CDR2 YYEKEE (reference sequence). CDR3 length: 17 residues. Study conclusions and caveats: TCRs exceeding a frequency of 1 in 1000 stayed unchanged under DPC sensitization.

Sequencing started from total RNA isolated from unfractionated whole blood. Library preparation tagged each individual cDNA molecule with a unique molecular identifier. Authors' analysis steps: There were a median of roughly 100,000 TCRs per sample, with a range from roughly 23,224 to 750,000. TCRdb reanalysed the 5' RACE reads using MiXCR and keeps one entry per CDR3 protein. TCRdb's processing, not the study's, gives the V and J calls here. This table holds about 120,000 distinct CDR3 sequences, 19% found once. V is TRBV5-5 and J is TRBJ2-1; 12 bases line up with TRBD2. The sequence was collected from a human donor in good health. The CDR3 sequence is CASSPIRTSGRLNEQFF. The CDR3 coding sequence is TGTGCCAGCAGCCCCATCCGAACTAGCGGGAGGTTGAATGAGCAGTTCTTC. The full variable domain, rest sourced from reference TRBV5-5 and TRBJ2-1, is DAGVTQSPTHLIKTRGQQVTLRCSPISGHKSVSWYQQVLGQGPQFIFQYYEKEERGRGNFPDRFSARQFPNYSSELNVNALLLGDSALYLCASSPIRTSGRLNEQFFGPGTRLTVL.